Listed below are T cell receptor beta chains from one sample, sequenced in a study of cytomegalovirus exposure and HLA in healthy donors. Sequencing was performed with immunoSEQ multiplex PCR; in TCRdb, only in-frame clones are kept and a portion is missing. The table for this sample gives over 65,000 clones. The sequenced sample consisted of PBMCs. The receptors were sampled from a woman in her thirties in good health and CMV-seronegative. The CDR3 runs from the conserved cysteine through the conserved F or W. Fields, in order: V gene, J gene, D gene, CDR3 protein, CDR3 DNA. D genes are given only for firm matches.

>TRBV28|TRBJ2-7|.
CASNNRQTYEQYF
TGTGCCAGCAATAACCGTCAGACCTACGAGCAGTACTTC
>TRBV7-9|TRBJ1-1|.
CASSVRGTTAFF
TGTGCCAGCAGCGTCAGGGGAACGACTGCTTTCTTT
>TRBV15|TRBJ2-2|TRBD1
CATSKGTGGTGELFF
TGTGCCACCAGCAAAGGGACAGGGGGCACCGGGGAGCTGTTTTTT
>TRBV6-1|TRBJ2-7|TRBD2
CASSPRAGSAYEQYF
TGTGCCAGCAGTCCGCGAGCGGGGAGCGCCTACGAGCAGTACTTC
>TRBV10-1|TRBJ2-3|.
CASGTSLGDTQYF
TGCGCCAGCGGGACTTCATTAGGGGATACGCAGTATTTT
>TRBV30|TRBJ1-1|TRBD1
CAWSRITGGNTEAFF
TGTGCCTGGAGTCGAATAACAGGGGGGAACACTGAAGCTTTCTTT
>TRBV2|TRBJ1-2|TRBD1
CASSGGTENHYGYTF
TGTGCCAGCAGTGGGGGGACAGAGAACCATTATGGCTACACCTTC
>TRBV29-1|TRBJ2-7|.
CSVLGVGYEQYF
TGCAGCGTTCTAGGGGTCGGCTACGAGCAGTACTTC
>TRBV4-1|TRBJ1-2|.
CASSQDNILDTLIYGYTF
TGCGCCAGCAGCCAAGATAATATTTTGGACACTCTGATATATGGCTACACCTTC
>TRBV23-1|TRBJ1-1|.
CASSQWQMNTEAFF
TGCGCCAGCAGTCAATGGCAGATGAACACTGAAGCTTTCTTT